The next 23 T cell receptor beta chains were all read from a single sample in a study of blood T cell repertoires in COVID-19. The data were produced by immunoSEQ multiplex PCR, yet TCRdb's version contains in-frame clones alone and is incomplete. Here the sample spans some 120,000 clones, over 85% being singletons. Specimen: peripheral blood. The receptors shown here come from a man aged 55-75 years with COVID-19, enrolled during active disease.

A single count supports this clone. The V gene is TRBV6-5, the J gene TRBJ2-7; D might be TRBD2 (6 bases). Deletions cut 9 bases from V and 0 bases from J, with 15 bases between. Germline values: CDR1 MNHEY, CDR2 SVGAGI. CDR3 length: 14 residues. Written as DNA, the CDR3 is TGTGCCAGTGGGGGGAAGTTGGCCTCCTACGAGCAGTACTTC. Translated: CASGGKLASYEQYF.

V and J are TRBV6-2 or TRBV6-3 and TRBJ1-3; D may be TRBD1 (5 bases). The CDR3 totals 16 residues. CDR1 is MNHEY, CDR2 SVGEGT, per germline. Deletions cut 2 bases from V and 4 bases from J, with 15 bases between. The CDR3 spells CASSYPHRKGGNTIYF. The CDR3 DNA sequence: TGTGCCAGCAGTTACCCCCACAGGAAAGGCGGAAACACCATATATTTT.

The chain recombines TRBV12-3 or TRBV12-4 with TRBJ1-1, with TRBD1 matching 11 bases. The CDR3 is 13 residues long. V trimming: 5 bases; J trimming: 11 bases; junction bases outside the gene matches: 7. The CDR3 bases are TGTGCCAGCAGTCGGGACAGGGGGATAAGGGCTTTCTTT. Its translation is CASSRDRGIRAFF.

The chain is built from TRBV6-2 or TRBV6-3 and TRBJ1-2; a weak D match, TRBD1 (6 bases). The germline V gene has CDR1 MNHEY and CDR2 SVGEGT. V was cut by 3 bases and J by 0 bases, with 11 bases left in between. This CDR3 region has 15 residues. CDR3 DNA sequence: TGTGCCAGCAGTTATACAGGGACCGCTAACTATGGCTACACCTTC. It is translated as CASSYTGTANYGYTF.

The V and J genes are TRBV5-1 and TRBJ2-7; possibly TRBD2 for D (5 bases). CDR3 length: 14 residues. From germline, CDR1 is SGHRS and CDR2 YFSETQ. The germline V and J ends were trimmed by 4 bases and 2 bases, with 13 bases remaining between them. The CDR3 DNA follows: TGCGCCAGCAGCCCCGGGGTGGCTACCTACGAGCAGTACTTC. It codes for CASSPGVATYEQYF.

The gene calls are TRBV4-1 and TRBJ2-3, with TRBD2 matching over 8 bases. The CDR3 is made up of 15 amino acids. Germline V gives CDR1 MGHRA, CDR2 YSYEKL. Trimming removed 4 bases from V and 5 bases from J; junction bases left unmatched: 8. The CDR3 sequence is CASSLSGGRGDTQYF. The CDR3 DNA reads TGCGCCAGCAGCCTGAGCGGGGGACGGGGAGATACGCAGTATTTT.

The CDR3 reads CASSPGTGGDTQYF. Here the CDR3 DNA reads TGTGCCAGCAGCCCAGGGACAGGGGGCGATACGCAGTATTTT. The rearrangement joins TRBV7-3 to TRBJ2-3; 12 bases align to TRBD1. The germline V gene has CDR1 SGHTA and CDR2 FQGTGA. J gave up 6 bases and V 5 bases, and 3 bases lay outside the gene matches. CDR3 length: 14 amino acids.

This chain's CDR3 is CASSPGQGSGGYTF. The CDR3 nucleotides are TGTGCCAGCAGCCCAGGACAGGGCAGCGGTGGCTACACCTTC. This chain links TRBV7-9 with TRBJ1-2, with 8 bases lining up with TRBD1. The CDR3 covers 14 residues. The germline V gene encodes CDR1 SEHNR and CDR2 FQNEAQ (reference sequence). V dropped 5 bases and J dropped 7; count of bases not matched to a gene: 9.

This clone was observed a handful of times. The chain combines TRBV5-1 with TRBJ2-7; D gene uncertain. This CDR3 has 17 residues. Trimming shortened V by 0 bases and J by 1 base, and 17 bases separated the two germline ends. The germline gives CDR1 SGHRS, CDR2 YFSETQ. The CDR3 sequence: CASSLGMGAGRSYEQYF. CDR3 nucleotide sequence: TGCGCCAGCAGCTTGGGCATGGGTGCAGGAAGGTCCTACGAGCAGTACTTC.

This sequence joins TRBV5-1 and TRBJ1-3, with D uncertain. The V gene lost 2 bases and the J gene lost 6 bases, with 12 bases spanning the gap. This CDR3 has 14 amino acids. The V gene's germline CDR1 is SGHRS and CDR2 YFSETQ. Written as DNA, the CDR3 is TGCGCCAGCAGCTTTGAGGGTTATGAAAACACCATATATTTT. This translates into CASSFEGYENTIYF.

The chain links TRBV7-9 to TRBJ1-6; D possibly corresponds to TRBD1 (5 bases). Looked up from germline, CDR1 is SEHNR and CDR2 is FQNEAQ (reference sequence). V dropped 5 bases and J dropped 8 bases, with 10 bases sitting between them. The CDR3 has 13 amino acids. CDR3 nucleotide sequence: TGTGCCAGCAGCCCTACAGGAGATTCACCCCTCCACTTT. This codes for CASSPTGDSPLHF.

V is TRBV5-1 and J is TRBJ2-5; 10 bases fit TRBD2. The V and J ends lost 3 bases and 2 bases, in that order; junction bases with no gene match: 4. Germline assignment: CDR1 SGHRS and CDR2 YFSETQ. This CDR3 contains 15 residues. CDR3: CASSSGTSEQETQYF. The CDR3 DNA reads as TGCGCCAGCAGCTCCGGGACTAGCGAACAAGAGACCCAGTACTTC.

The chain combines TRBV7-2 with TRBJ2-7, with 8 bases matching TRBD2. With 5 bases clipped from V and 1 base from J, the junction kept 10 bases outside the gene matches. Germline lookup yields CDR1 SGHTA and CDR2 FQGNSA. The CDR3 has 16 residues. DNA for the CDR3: TGTGCCAGCAGCCCTTCGGGGGGGGGAGGATCCTACGAGCAGTACTTC. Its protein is CASSPSGGGGSYEQYF.

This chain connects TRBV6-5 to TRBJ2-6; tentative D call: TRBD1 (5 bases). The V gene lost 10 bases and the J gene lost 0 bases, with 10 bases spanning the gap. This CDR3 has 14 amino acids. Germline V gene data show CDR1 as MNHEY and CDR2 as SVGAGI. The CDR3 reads CATIGVSGANVLTF. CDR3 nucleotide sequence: TGTGCCACAATAGGGGTCTCTGGGGCCAACGTCCTGACTTTC.

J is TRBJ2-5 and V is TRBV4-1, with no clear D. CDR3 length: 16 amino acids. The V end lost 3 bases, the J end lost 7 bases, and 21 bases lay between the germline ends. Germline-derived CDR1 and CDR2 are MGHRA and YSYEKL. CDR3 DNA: TGCGCCAGCAGCCACCAGGATCTGATCCAGGCAGGGACCCAGTACTTC. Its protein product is CASSHQDLIQAGTQYF.

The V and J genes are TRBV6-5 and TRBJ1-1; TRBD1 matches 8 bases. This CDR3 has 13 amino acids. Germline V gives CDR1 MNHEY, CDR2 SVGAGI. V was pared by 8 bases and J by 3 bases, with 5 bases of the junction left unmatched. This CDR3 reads CASRVDRDTEAFF. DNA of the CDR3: TGTGCCAGCCGGGTGGACAGGGACACTGAAGCTTTCTTT.

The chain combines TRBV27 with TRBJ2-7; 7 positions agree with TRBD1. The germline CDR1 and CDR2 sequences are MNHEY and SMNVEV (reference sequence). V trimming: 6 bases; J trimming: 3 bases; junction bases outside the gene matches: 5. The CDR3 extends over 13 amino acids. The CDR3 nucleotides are TGTGCCAGCAGAACGGGACAGAACTACGAGCAGTACTTC. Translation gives CASRTGQNYEQYF.

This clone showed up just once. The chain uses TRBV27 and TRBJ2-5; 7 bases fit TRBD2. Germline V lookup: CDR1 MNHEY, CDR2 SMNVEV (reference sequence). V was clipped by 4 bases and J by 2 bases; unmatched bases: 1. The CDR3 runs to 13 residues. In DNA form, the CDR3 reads TGTGCCAGCAGTTACGGGGGGCAAGAGACCCAGTACTTC. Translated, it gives CASSYGGQETQYF.

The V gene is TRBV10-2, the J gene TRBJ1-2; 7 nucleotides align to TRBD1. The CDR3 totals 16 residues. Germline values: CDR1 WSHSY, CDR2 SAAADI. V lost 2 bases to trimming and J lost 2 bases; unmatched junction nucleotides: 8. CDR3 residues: CASSERVDRANYGYTF. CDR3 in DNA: TGCGCCAGCAGTGAGAGGGTTGACAGGGCGAACTATGGCTACACCTTC.

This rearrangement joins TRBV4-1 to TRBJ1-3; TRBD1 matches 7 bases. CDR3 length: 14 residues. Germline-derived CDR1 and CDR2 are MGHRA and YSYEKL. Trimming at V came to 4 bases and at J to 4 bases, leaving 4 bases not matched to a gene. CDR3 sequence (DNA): TGCGCCAGCAGCCTGACAGGGACGGGAAACACCATATATTTT. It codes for CASSLTGTGNTIYF.

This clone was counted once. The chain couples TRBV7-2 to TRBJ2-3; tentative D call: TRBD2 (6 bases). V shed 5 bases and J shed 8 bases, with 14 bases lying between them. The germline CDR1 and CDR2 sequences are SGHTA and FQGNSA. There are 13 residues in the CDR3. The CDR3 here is CASSGASVGTQYF. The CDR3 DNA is TGTGCCAGCAGCGGGGCTAGCGTGGGTACGCAGTATTTT.

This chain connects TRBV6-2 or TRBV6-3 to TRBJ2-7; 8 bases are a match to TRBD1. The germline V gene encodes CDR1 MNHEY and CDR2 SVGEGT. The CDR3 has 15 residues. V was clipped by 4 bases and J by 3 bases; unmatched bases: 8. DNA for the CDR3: TGTGCCAGCAGTTTTCCGACAGGGGTCGTCTACGAGCAGTACTTC. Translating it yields CASSFPTGVVYEQYF.

CDR3: CASSTRGFGNTIYF. DNA of the CDR3: TGTGCCAGCAGTACCAGGGGGTTTGGAAACACCATATATTTT. The chain has TRBV27 and TRBJ1-3, with 7 nucleotides matching TRBD1. With V trimmed by 5 bases and J by 3 bases, 4 bases remained unmatched. The CDR3 has 14 amino acids. CDR1 and CDR2 (germline): MNHEY, SMNVEV (reference sequence).